A selection of T cell receptor beta chains follows, all from one sample in a study of cytomegalovirus exposure and HLA in healthy donors. The method was immunoSEQ multiplex PCR; TCRdb's version includes in-frame clones alone and lacks a portion of them. Of some 140,000 clones in the sample, about 82% were seen once. The material sequenced was PBMCs. Receptors were obtained from a human donor in good health. Both conserved end residues are part of each CDR3. A D gene is named only where the DNA matches it firmly. Expanded clones get a size class; other rows say once, few or many, or leave the size out.

j_call | v_call | clone_size | d_call | cdr3_nt | cdr3_aa
TRBJ1-2 | TRBV7-9 | NA | TRBD1 | TGTGCCAGCAGCTTAGGAGGGGGGACAGGGATGCTGACCTTC | CASSLGGGTGMLTF
TRBJ2-3 | TRBV5-1 | NA | TRBD2 | TGCGCCAGCAGCCCACGACGGCGGGGGACCACAGATACGCAGTATTTT | CASSPRRRGTTDTQYF
TRBJ2-1 | TRBV11-2 | NA | NA | TGTGCCAGCAGCTTAGCACAGGCAAACAATGAGCAGTTCTTC | CASSLAQANNEQFF
TRBJ2-1 | TRBV7-2 | NA | NA | TGTGCCAGCAGCTTAGACCGACAGATCAATGAGCAGTTCTTC | CASSLDRQINEQFF
TRBJ2-2 | TRBV28 | few | NA | TGTGCCAGCAGGCCCGGGACACCGAACACCGGGGAGCTGTTTTTT | CASRPGTPNTGELFF
TRBJ1-1 | TRBV18 | once | NA | TGTGCCAGCTCACCTCCTGGGAGTATGAACACTGAAGCTTTCTTT | CASSPPGSMNTEAFF
TRBJ2-1 | TRBV30 | NA | NA | TGTGCCTGGAGTGGGGGGGGCTCCCACAATGAGCAGTTCTTC | CAWSGGGSHNEQFF
TRBJ2-6 | TRBV19 | NA | TRBD1 | TGTGCCAGTAGTAACAGGGGATCTGGGGCCAACGTCCTGACTTTC | CASSNRGSGANVLTF
TRBJ2-7 | TRBV27 | few | TRBD1 | TGTGCCAGCAGCTCATTCGACAGGGAGATGGGCGAGCAGTACTTC | CASSSFDREMGEQYF
TRBJ2-7 | TRBV9 | once | NA | TGTGCCAGCAGCGCTACAGGACAACTTTCTGAGCAGTACTTC | CASSATGQLSEQYF
TRBJ2-1 | TRBV27 | NA | TRBD2 | TGTGCCAGCAGTTTAACTAGCGGGTACAATGAGCAGTTCTTC | CASSLTSGYNEQFF
TRBJ2-3 | TRBV5-1 | NA | NA | TGCGCCAGCAGCTATTACAGTGCCTCTAGCACAGATACGCAGTATTTT | CASSYYSASSTDTQYF
TRBJ1-5 | TRBV27 | NA | NA | TGTGCCAGCAGCCCCGGGGGACAGCCCCAGCATTTT | CASSPGGQPQHF
TRBJ2-5 | TRBV28 | NA | NA | TGTGCCAGCAGGCGGACAGTAAGCCTGGAGACCCAGTACTTC | CASRRTVSLETQYF
TRBJ1-2 | TRBV10-2 | few | NA | TGCGCCAGCAGTGATGCACAGGACTATGGCTACACCTTC | CASSDAQDYGYTF
TRBJ2-2 | TRBV5-1 | NA | TRBD1 | TGCGCCAGCAGCTTGGCGGGACAGGGATACACCGGGGAGCTGTTTTTT | CASSLAGQGYTGELFF
TRBJ1-2 | TRBV23-1 | few | NA | TGCGCCAGCAACGGGTCCCGCTACACCTTC | CASNGSRYTF
TRBJ1-5 | TRBV4-1 | once | TRBD1 | TGCGCCAGCAGCCAAGAAGGGGGCGGGTTGAATCAGCCCCAGCATTTT | CASSQEGGGLNQPQHF